Shown below are 7 T cell receptor beta chains from a single sample sequenced in a study of identical twins. TCRdb reprocessed the 5' RACE reads via MiXCR and lists one record per CDR3 protein. This table holds roughly 1.6 million distinct CDR3 sequences, about 30% found once. Input material: cord blood. Source of these receptors: a newborn girl in good health.

The chain is built from TRBV29-1 and TRBJ2-5; TRBD1 matches at 10 bases. This CDR3 is built from 15 residues. Germline trimming cut 2 bases from V and 5 bases from J; bases unmatched to any gene: 8. The germline V gene has CDR1 SQVTM and CDR2 ANQGSEA. For the CDR3, the DNA is TGCAGCGTTGAAAAGAGACAGGGGGCTAAGGAGACCCAGTACTTC. Translation: CSVEKRQGAKETQYF.

DNA for the CDR3: TGTGCCAGCAGTTCTGCAGGGCTTATCAACGTTCAGTACTTC. Its protein product is CASSSAGLINVQYF. The rearrangement joins TRBV27 to TRBJ2-4, with D perhaps matching TRBD1 (5 bases). The germline CDR1 and CDR2 sequences are MNHEY and SMNVEV (reference sequence). The ends were cut back, 4 bases at V and 11 bases at J, with 18 bases in the middle. The CDR3 is 14 residues long.

CDR3 bases: TGTGCCAGCAGAAGGTCGGGGACAGTGGGAAACACCATATATTTT. Its protein is CASRRSGTVGNTIYF. The V gene is TRBV2, the J gene TRBJ1-3, with TRBD1 matching over 7 bases. V trimming: 6 bases; J trimming: 4 bases; junction bases outside the gene matches: 9. The CDR3 has 15 amino acids. CDR1 SNHLY and CDR2 FYNNEI come from the germline V gene.

This clonotype was counted at least ten times. The chain has TRBV25-1 and TRBJ2-3; no firm D call. Deletions cut 3 bases from V and 5 bases from J, with 6 bases between. CDR3 size: 12 residues. Germline values: CDR1 MGHDK, CDR2 SYGVNS. The CDR3 spells CASSDLRDTQYF. CDR3 nucleotide sequence: TGTGCCAGCAGTGACCTGAGAGATACGCAGTATTTT.

This rearrangement joins TRBV2 to TRBJ2-1, with 15 bases that match TRBD2. CDR1 and CDR2 from the germline V gene are SNHLY and FYNNEI. The CDR3 length is 18 residues. V shed 6 bases and J 5 bases; nucleotides not matched to a gene: 11. The CDR3 region has the DNA TGTGCCAGCAGGTTGGGGGGACTAGCGGGGGGTTTGGACAATGAGCAGTTCTTC. It codes for CASRLGGLAGGLDNEQFF.

This clonotype appeared a few times. This chain uses TRBV29-1 with TRBJ2-6; D is ambiguous. The length of the CDR3 is 14 residues. Germline V lookup: CDR1 SQVTM, CDR2 ANQGSEA. Between the trimmed V and J ends, which lost 5 bases and 0 bases, there was a span of 8 bases. Here the CDR3 DNA reads TGCAGCGTTCATGCCGGCTCTGGGGCCAACGTCCTGACTTTC. It encodes CSVHAGSGANVLTF.

This clonotype occurred many times. The chain employs TRBV27 and TRBJ2-3, with 7 bases fitting TRBD1. Germline V gene data show CDR1 as MNHEY and CDR2 as SMNVEV (reference sequence). This CDR3 spans 14 amino acids. Losses at the gene ends were 5 bases for V and 4 bases for J; bases not matched to a gene: 6. The DNA for the CDR3 is TGTGCCAGCAGTAAAGGGACAGCTCCAGATACGCAGTATTTT. It translates to CASSKGTAPDTQYF.